This T cell receptor (beta chain) was retrieved from a study of blood T cell repertoires in COVID-19. Study summary: Acute and convalescent COVID-19 specimens originated in the United States, Italy and Spain. T cells, B-cell-depleted T cells, or PBMCs supplied cDNA or gDNA.

In the original analysis: It was from reference gene primer amplification that nucleated cell counts were estimated. Libraries were prepared by immunoSEQ multiplex PCR; TCRdb keeps only in-frame clonotypes and omits some of them. Clone size and the V and J calls come from that table; the DNA yielded D and trimming. The table shows over 75,000 clones, with roughly 90% occurring only once. The CDR3 is made up of 15 amino acids. In germline, CDR1 is SGHDT, CDR2 YYEEEE. J lost 3 bases, V lost 5 bases, and 8 bases had no gene match. The TCR originated in a human donor with active COVID-19. The donor label of this sample is uncertain. The sample was peripheral blood. The chain combines TRBV5-6 with TRBJ2-7, with 10 bases identical to TRBD1. The CDR3 DNA reads TGTGCCAGCAGGCCCGGGACAGGGGTAATCTACGAGCAGTACTTC. Amino acid sequence: CASRPGTGVIYEQYF.